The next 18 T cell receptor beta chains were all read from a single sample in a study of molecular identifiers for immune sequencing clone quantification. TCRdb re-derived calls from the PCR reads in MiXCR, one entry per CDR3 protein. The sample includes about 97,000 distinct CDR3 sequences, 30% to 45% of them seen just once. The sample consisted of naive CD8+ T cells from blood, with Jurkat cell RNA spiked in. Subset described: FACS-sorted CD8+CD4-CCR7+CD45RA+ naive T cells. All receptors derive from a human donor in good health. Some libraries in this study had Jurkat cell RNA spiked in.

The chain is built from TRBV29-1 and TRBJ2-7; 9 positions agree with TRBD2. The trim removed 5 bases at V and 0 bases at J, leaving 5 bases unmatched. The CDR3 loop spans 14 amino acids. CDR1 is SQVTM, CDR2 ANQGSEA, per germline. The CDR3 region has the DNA TGCAGCGTTAGAGAGGGACTAGCCTCCTACGAGCAGTACTTC. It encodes CSVREGLASYEQYF.

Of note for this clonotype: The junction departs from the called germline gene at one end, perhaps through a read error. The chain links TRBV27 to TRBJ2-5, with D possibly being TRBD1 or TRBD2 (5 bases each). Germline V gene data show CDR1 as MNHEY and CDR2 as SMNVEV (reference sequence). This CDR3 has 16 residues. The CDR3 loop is CASSPNSGTPKETKYF. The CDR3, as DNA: TGTGCCAGCAGCCCTAACTCCGGGACCCCCAAAGAGACCAAGTACTTC.

The CDR3 loop reads CASSEVGGTGGLTGELFF. The CDR3 nucleotides are TGTGCCAGCAGTGAAGTCGGTGGGACAGGGGGTCTGACCGGGGAGCTGTTTTTT. The rearrangement links TRBV6-1 to TRBJ2-2, with 11 bases fitting TRBD1. Germline CDR1 is MNHNS and CDR2 is SASEGT. The CDR3 covers 18 residues. J gave up 5 bases and V 1 base, and 9 bases lay outside the gene matches.

CDR3 loop: CASSQGLAGVNEQYF. The CDR3 DNA reads TGTGCCAGCAGCCAGGGACTAGCGGGAGTCAACGAGCAGTACTTC. J is TRBJ2-7 and V is TRBV13, with 14 bases aligning to TRBD2. This CDR3 is built from 15 residues. Germline V gene sequence: CDR1 PRHDT, CDR2 FYEKMQ (reference sequence). V lost 5 bases and J lost 5; bases outside the gene matches: 5.

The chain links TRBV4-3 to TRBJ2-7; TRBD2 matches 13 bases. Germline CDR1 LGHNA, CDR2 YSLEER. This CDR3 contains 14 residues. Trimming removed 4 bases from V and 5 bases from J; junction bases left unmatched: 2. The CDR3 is CASSPGTSGNEQYF. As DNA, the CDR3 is TGCGCCAGCAGCCCGGGGACTAGCGGGAACGAGCAGTACTTC.

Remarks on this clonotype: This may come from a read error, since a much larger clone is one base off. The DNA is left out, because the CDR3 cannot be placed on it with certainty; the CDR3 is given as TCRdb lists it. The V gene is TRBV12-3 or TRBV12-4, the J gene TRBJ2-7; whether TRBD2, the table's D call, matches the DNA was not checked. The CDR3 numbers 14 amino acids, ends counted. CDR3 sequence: CASSLVAGGIELYF.

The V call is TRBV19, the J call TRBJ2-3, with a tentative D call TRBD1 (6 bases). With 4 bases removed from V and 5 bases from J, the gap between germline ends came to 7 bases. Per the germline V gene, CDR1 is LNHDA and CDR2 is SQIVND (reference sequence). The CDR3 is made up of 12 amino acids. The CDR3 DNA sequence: TGTGCCAGTAGTAGCAGGGGAGATACGCAGTATTTT. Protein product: CASSSRGDTQYF.

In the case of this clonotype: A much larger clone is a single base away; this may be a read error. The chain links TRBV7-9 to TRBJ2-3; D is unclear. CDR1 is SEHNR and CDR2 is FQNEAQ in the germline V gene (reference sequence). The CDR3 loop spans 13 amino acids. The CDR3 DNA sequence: TGTGCCAGCAGCTTCGTTAGCACAGATACGCGGTATTTT. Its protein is CASSFVSTDTRYF. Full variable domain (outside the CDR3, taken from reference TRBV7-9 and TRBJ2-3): DTGVSQNPRHKITKRGQNVTFRCDPISEHNRLYWYRQTLGQGPEFLTYFQNEAQLEKSRLLSDRFSAERPKGSFSTLEIQRTEQGDSAMYLCASSFVSTDTRYFGPGTRLTVL.

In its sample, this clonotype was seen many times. The CDR3 reads CASSMGGNYGYTF. The CDR3, as DNA: TGTGCCAGCAGTATGGGGGGTAACTATGGCTACACCTTC. V is TRBV12-3 or TRBV12-4 and J is TRBJ1-2; possible D gene TRBD1, 5 bases. The ends were cut back, 5 bases at V and 1 base at J, with 8 bases in the middle. The CDR3 runs 13 residues.

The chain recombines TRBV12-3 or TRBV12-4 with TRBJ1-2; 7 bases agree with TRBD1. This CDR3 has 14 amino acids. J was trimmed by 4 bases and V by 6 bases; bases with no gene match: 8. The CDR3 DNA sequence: TGTGCCAGCAGCCGCGGACAGGCCATCTATGGCTACACCTTC. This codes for CASSRGQAIYGYTF.

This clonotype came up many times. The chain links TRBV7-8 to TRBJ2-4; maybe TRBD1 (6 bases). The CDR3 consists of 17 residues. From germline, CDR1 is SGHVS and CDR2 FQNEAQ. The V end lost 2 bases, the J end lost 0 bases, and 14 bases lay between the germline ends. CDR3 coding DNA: TGTGCCAGCAGCTTACAAGACAGGAGCAGAGCCAAAAACATTCAGTACTTC. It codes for CASSLQDRSRAKNIQYF.

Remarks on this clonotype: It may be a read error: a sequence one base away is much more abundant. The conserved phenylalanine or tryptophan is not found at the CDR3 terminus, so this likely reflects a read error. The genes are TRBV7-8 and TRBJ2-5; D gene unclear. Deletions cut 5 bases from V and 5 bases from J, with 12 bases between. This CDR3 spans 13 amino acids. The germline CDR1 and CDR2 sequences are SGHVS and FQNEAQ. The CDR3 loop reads CASSQASEETQYC. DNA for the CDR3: TGTGCCAGCAGCCAAGCCTCGGAGGAGACCCAGTACTGC.

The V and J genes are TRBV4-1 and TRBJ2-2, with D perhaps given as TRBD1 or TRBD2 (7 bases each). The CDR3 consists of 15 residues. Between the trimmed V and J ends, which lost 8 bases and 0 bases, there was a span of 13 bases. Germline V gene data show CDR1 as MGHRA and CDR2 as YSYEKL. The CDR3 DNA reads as TGCGCCAGCTACTCAGGGGGGGCGAACACCGGGGAGCTGTTTTTT. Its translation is CASYSGGANTGELFF.

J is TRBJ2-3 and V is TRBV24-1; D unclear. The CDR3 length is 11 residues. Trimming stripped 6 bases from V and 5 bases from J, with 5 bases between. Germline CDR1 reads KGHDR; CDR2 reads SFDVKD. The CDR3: CATSWIDTQYF. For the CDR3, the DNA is TGTGCCACCAGTTGGATAGATACGCAGTATTTT.

CDR3 DNA: TGTGCCAGCAGCCTAGAACCCACAGCGTACCAAGAGACCCAGTACTTC. It encodes CASSLEPTAYQETQYF. The V call is TRBV7-2, the J call TRBJ2-5; D gene uncertain. The length of the CDR3 is 16 residues. Germline-derived CDR1 and CDR2 are SGHTA and FQGNSA. V shed 5 bases and J shed 0 bases, with 16 bases lying between them.

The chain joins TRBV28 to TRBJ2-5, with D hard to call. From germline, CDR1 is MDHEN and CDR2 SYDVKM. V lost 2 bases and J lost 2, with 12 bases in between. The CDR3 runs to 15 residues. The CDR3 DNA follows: TGTGCCAGCAGTTTAGGGCAAGGCCAACAAGAGACCCAGTACTTC. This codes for CASSLGQGQQETQYF.

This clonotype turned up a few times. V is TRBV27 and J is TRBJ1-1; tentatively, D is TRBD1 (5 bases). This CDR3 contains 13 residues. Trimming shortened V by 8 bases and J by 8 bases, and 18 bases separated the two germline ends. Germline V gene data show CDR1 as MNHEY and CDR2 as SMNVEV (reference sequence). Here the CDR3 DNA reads TGTGCCAGCCGCCCCCAACCCCGGGGGGAAGCTTTCTTT. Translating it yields CASRPQPRGEAFF.

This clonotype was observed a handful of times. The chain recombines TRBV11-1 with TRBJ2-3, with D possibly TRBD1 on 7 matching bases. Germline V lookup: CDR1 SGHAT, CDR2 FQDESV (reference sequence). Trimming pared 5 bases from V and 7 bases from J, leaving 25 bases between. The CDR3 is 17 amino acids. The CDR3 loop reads CASSPTGGGGAVNTQYF. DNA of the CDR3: TGTGCCAGCAGCCCTACCGGTGGAGGGGGCGCCGTAAATACGCAGTATTTT.